One sample yielded the 20 T cell receptor beta chains listed below, sequenced in a study of blood T cells in healthy people across ages. For the second PCR, which ran for 7 to 11 cycles, a sample-barcoded 5' primer and a J-beta primer mix were used. TCRdb re-derived calls from the 5' RACE reads in MiXCR, one entry per CDR3 protein. The sample lists 540,000 or so distinct CDR3 sequences; more than 45% were seen once. What was sequenced was blood. These receptors came from a man aged 80 or over in good health.

This clonotype was picked up a small number of times. The rearrangement links TRBV7-2 to TRBJ2-6; maybe TRBD2 (5 bases). CDR3 length: 14 residues. Germline V gene data show CDR1 as SGHTA and CDR2 as FQGNSA. V was shortened by 5 bases and J by 1 base, with 6 bases between the two germline ends. The CDR3 loop reads CASSRGSGANVLTF. For the CDR3, the DNA is TGTGCCAGCAGCCGAGGGTCTGGGGCCAACGTCCTGACTTTC.

This clonotype showed up just a few times. The rearrangement uses TRBV20-1 and TRBJ1-2; 11 bases are a match to TRBD1. V lost 6 bases to trimming and J lost 6 bases; unmatched junction nucleotides: 9. This CDR3 spans 14 amino acids. In germline, CDR1 is DFQATT, CDR2 SNEGSKA (reference sequence). CDR3 bases: TGCAGTGCCCCTCGGACAGGGGGCTTGAATGGCTACACCTTC. It specifies CSAPRTGGLNGYTF.

This clonotype was recorded a few times. V is TRBV15 and J is TRBJ2-1; D call uncertain. This CDR3 has 12 amino acids. V was trimmed by 1 base and J by 10 bases, leaving 8 bases between them. Germline CDR1 and CDR2: LNHNV and YYDKDF (reference sequence). CDR3: CATSRGPAEQFF. CDR3 nucleotides: TGTGCCACCAGCAGAGGTCCCGCCGAGCAGTTCTTC.

This clonotype was counted a few times. The rearrangement uses TRBV12-3 or TRBV12-4 and TRBJ2-7; D gene unclear. V shed 6 bases and J shed 0 bases, with 12 bases lying between them. The CDR3 covers 14 residues. The CDR3 DNA is TGTGCCAGCAGGCCCCGGCTACGCTCCTACGAGCAGTACTTC. Its translation is CASRPRLRSYEQYF.

The V and J genes are TRBV30 and TRBJ2-7, with D maybe TRBD1 (6 bases). In germline, CDR1 is GTSNPN, CDR2 SVGIG (reference sequence). This CDR3 is 16 amino acids long. V was shortened by 0 bases and J by 0 bases, with 15 bases between the two germline ends. This CDR3 is CAWSVPGGGTSYEQYF. CDR3 bases: TGTGCCTGGAGTGTACCGGGTGGGGGCACCTCCTACGAGCAGTACTTC.

The chain recombines TRBV9 with TRBJ2-5, with a weak D call TRBD2 (5 bases). The CDR3 is 15 amino acids. Germline values: CDR1 SGDLS, CDR2 YYNGEE. V was clipped by 1 base and J by 1 base, with 11 bases between them. CDR3 DNA: TGTGCCAGCAGCGTATCAGGCGGGTTCCAAGAGACCCAGTACTTC. Protein: CASSVSGGFQETQYF.

The J gene is TRBJ2-5, the V gene TRBV5-1, with 9 bases matching TRBD1. The junction had 5 bases not matched to a gene; V was cut back by 0 bases and J by 5 bases. CDR1 is SGHRS and CDR2 is YFSETQ in the germline V gene. This CDR3 has 15 residues. The CDR3: CASSLVTGGLETQYF. The CDR3 region has the DNA TGCGCCAGCAGCTTGGTTACAGGGGGCTTGGAGACCCAGTACTTC.

The chain has TRBV29-1 and TRBJ1-3, with D unclear. The germline V gene encodes CDR1 SQVTM and CDR2 ANQGSEA. This CDR3 is 12 amino acids long. V was trimmed by 5 bases and J by 0 bases, leaving 5 bases between them. CDR3: CSVRSSGNTIYF. The CDR3 bases are TGCAGCGTTAGGAGCTCTGGAAACACCATATATTTT.

The rearrangement joins TRBV5-1 to TRBJ2-7, with TRBD1 matching 8 bases. CDR1 is SGHRS and CDR2 is YFSETQ in the germline V gene. The trim removed 1 base at V and 6 bases at J, leaving 3 bases unmatched. This CDR3 is built from 13 residues. The CDR3 sequence is CASSLPDRVEQYF. Here the CDR3 DNA reads TGCGCCAGCAGCTTGCCGGACAGGGTCGAGCAGTACTTC.

J is TRBJ2-1 and V is TRBV29-1; 8 bases are shared with TRBD2. The CDR3 contains 13 residues. Germline CDR1 and CDR2: SQVTM and ANQGSEA. V gave up 7 bases and J gave up 4 bases; unmatched junction bases: 6. Here the CDR3 reads CSAGLAEYNEQFF. In DNA form, the CDR3 reads TGCAGCGCCGGACTAGCTGAATACAATGAGCAGTTCTTC.

This clonotype was picked up one time. The rearrangement joins TRBV20-1 to TRBJ1-4; D not resolved. This CDR3 has 13 residues. Germline assignment: CDR1 DFQATT and CDR2 SNEGSKA (reference sequence). V lost 1 base and J lost 8, with 11 bases in between. DNA for the CDR3: TGCAGTGCTAGAGGGCGCCTGGAAGAAAAACTGTTTTTT. Its protein product is CSARGRLEEKLFF.

This clonotype was observed many times. The chain joins TRBV6-5 to TRBJ2-7; TRBD1 or TRBD2 may be the D gene (6 bases each). Per germline, CDR1 MNHEY and CDR2 SVGAGI. The CDR3 contains 13 residues. Trimming left V 5 bases short and J 1 base short, with 9 bases between. CDR3 DNA sequence: TGTGCCAGCAGTGAGGGGGGTTCCTACGAGCAGTACTTC. This gives the protein CASSEGGSYEQYF.

The chain has TRBV20-1 and TRBJ2-1; 15 nucleotides match TRBD2. CDR3 size: 15 residues. Germline-derived CDR1 and CDR2 are DFQATT and SNEGSKA (reference sequence). V was clipped by 6 bases and J by 7 bases; unmatched bases: 7. CDR3 region: CSATGTSGRRNEQFF. The CDR3 DNA is TGCAGTGCCACCGGGACTAGCGGGAGGAGGAATGAGCAGTTCTTC.

This clonotype was seen only a few times. The chain combines TRBV7-3 with TRBJ1-1, with D tentatively TRBD1 (5 bases). The V end lost 7 bases, the J end lost 3 bases, and 12 bases lay between the germline ends. Germline CDR1 reads SGHTA; CDR2 reads FQGTGA. CDR3 length: 13 residues. Here the CDR3 reads CASTWGGDTEAFF. The CDR3 bases are TGTGCCAGCACCTGGGGAGGGGACACTGAAGCTTTCTTT.

This chain connects TRBV25-1 to TRBJ2-1; D is perhaps TRBD1 (6 bases). Per the germline V gene, CDR1 is MGHDK and CDR2 is SYGVNS. The CDR3 is 15 residues long. V was pared by 1 base and J by 10 bases, with 17 bases between. The CDR3 coding sequence is TGTGCCAGCAGTGAATTTGGGGGCCCGTCGCGGGAGCAGTTCTTC. Protein: CASSEFGGPSREQFF.

The rearrangement links TRBV20-1 to TRBJ2-5, with 11 positions matching TRBD1. TRBJ2-7 matches the DNA end more closely, so the J call is doubtful. Germline CDR1 is DFQATT and CDR2 is SNEGSKA (reference sequence). This CDR3 region has 15 residues. CDR3 sequence (DNA): TGCAGTGCTAGAGATAGGGGGACAGGGGGTAACGAGCAGTACTTC. It encodes CSARDRGTGGNEQYF.

The chain recombines TRBV20-1 with TRBJ2-7, with 11 bases fitting TRBD2. This CDR3 is built from 14 residues. The J segment lost 3 bases and the V segment lost 6 bases, leaving 7 bases of the junction unmatched. CDR1 and CDR2 from the germline V gene are DFQATT and SNEGSKA (reference sequence). The CDR3 coding sequence is TGCAGTGCGCCTCGACTAGCGGGGAACTACGAGCAGTACTTC. Residues: CSAPRLAGNYEQYF.

This clonotype was detected ten times or more. The V gene is TRBV12-3 or TRBV12-4, the J gene TRBJ2-7; D call uncertain. Trimming left V 3 bases short and J 4 bases short, with 10 bases between. The CDR3 consists of 13 residues. The CDR3 DNA is TGTGCCAGCAGTTTGGAATCGGAATACGAGCAGTACTTC. As protein: CASSLESEYEQYF.

The chain couples TRBV14 to TRBJ2-5, with TRBD1 identical over 7 bases. CDR3 length: 15 amino acids. Germline V gene data show CDR1 as SGHDN and CDR2 as FVKESK. J lost 7 bases, V lost 4 bases, and 12 bases had no gene match. The DNA of the CDR3 is TGTGCCAGCAGCCCAGGGACAGCCCCGACGCGGACCCAGTACTTC. This encodes CASSPGTAPTRTQYF.

The V gene is TRBV9, the J gene TRBJ2-4; TRBD1 or TRBD2 may be the D gene (5 bases each). The J call may not be correct, given that the DNA end is closer to TRBJ2-7. Per germline, CDR1 SGDLS and CDR2 YYNGEE. The CDR3 is made up of 14 amino acids. CDR3 DNA sequence: TGTGCCAGCAGCGGCCGGGACGGCCCCTACGAGCAGTACTTC. The encoded protein is CASSGRDGPYEQYF.